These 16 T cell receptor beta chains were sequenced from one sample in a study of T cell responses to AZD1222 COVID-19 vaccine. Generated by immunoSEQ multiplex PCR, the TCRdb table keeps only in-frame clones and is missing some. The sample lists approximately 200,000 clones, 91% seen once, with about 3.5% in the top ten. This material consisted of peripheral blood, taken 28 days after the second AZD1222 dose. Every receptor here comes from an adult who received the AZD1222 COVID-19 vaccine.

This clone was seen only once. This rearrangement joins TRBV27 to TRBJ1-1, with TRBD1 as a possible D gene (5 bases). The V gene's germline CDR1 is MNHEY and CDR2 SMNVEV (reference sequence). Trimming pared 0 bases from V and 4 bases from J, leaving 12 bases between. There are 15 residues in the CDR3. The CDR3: CASSLSARGSTEAFF. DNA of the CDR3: TGTGCCAGCAGTTTATCAGCAAGGGGATCCACTGAAGCTTTCTTT.

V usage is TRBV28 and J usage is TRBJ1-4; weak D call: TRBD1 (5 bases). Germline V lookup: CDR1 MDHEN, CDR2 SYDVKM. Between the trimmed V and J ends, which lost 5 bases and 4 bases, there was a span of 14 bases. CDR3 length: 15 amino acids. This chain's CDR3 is CASSGSREDNEKLFF. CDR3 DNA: TGTGCCAGCAGTGGCAGCAGGGAGGATAATGAAAAACTGTTTTTT.

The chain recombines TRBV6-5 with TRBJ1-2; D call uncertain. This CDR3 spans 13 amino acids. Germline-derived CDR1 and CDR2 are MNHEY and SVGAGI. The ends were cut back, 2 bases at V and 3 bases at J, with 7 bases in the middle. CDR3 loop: CASSYEEYYGYTF. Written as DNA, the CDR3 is TGTGCCAGCAGTTACGAGGAGTACTATGGCTACACCTTC.

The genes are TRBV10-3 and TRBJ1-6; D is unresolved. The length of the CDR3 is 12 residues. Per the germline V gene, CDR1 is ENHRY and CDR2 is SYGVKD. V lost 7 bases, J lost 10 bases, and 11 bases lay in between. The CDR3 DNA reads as TGTGCCATCAAAGGGCCGGGATCACCCCTCCACTTT. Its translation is CAIKGPGSPLHF.

In DNA, the CDR3 is TGTGCCACCAGCAGAAGACAGGGGGCAGATACGCAGTATTTT. It yields the protein CATSRRQGADTQYF. The chain recombines TRBV15 with TRBJ2-3, with 9 positions matching TRBD1. In germline, CDR1 is LNHNV, CDR2 YYDKDF (reference sequence). The CDR3 sequence is 14 residues long. The V gene end was trimmed by 2 bases and the J gene end by 4 bases; junction bases not matched to a gene: 1.

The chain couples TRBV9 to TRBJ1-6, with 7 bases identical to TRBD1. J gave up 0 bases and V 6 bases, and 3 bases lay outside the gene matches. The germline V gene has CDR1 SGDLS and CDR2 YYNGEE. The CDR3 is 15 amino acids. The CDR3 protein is CASNRDSSYNSPLHF. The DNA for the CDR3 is TGTGCCAGCAACCGGGACAGCTCCTATAATTCACCCCTCCACTTT.

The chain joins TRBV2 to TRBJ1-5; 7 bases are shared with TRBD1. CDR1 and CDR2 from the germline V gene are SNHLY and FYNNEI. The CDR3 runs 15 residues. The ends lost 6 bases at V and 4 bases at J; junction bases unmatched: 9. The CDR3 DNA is TGTGCCAGCAGCTTTATTGGGACAGTAAATCAGCCCCAGCATTTT. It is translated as CASSFIGTVNQPQHF.

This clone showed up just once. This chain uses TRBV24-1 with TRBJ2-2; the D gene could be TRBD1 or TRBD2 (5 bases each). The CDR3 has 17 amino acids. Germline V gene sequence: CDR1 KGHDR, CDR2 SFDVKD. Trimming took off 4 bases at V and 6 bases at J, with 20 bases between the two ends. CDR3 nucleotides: TGTGCCACCAGTGACTGGGTGGGGTCCCTGGGGGCCGGGGAGCTGTTTTTT. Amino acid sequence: CATSDWVGSLGAGELFF.

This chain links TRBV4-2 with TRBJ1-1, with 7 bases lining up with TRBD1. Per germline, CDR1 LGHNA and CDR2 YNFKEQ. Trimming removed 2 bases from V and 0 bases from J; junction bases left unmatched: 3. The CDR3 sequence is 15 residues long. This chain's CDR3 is CASSQTTGMNTEAFF. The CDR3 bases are TGTGCCAGCAGCCAAACGACAGGGATGAACACTGAAGCTTTCTTT.

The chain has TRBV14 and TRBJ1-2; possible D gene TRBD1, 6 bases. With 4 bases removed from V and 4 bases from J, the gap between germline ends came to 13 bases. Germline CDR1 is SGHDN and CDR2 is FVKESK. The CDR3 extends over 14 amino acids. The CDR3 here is CASSLQGEGYGYTF. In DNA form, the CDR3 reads TGTGCCAGCAGCCTACAGGGTGAAGGCTATGGCTACACCTTC.

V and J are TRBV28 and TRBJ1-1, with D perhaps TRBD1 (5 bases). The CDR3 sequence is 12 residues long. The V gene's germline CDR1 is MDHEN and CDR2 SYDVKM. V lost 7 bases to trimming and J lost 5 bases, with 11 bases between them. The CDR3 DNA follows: TGTGCCAGCATCAGGGTGGGGACTGAAGCTTTCTTT. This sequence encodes CASIRVGTEAFF.

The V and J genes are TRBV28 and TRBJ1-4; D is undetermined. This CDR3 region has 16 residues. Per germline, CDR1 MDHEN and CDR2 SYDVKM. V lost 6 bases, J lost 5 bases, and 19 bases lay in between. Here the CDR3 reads CASSSFRLGLNEKLFF. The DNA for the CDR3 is TGTGCCAGCAGCTCTTTCAGGTTAGGACTGAATGAAAAACTGTTTTTT.

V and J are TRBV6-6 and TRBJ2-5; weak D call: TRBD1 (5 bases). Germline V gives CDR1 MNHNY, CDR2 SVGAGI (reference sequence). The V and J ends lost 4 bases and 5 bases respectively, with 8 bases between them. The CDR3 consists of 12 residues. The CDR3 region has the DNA TGTGCCAGCAGTTCGTCAGGGGAGACCCAGTACTTC. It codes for CASSSSGETQYF.

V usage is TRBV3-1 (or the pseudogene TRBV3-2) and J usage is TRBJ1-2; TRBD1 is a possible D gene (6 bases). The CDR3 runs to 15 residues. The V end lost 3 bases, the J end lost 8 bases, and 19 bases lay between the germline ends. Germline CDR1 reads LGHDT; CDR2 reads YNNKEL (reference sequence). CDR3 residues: CASSHLQQQGQGYTF. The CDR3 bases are TGTGCCAGCAGCCATCTGCAGCAGCAGGGGCAAGGCTACACCTTC.

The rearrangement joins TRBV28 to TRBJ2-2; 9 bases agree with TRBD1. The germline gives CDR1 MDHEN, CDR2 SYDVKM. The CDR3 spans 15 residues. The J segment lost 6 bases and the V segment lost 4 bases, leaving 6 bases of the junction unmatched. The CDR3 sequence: CASSSGTGTPGELFF. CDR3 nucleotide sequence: TGTGCCAGCAGTTCCGGGACAGGGACCCCCGGGGAGCTGTTTTTT.

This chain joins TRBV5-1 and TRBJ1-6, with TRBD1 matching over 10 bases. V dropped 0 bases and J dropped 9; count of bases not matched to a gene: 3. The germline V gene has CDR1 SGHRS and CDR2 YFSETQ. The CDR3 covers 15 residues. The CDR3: CASSLGDRGSSPLHF. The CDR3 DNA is TGCGCCAGCAGCTTGGGGGACAGGGGAAGTTCACCCCTCCACTTT. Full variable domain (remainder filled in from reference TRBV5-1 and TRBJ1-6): KAGVTQTPRYLIKTRGQQVTLSCSPISGHRSVSWYQQTPGQGLQFLFEYFSETQRNKGNFPGRFSGRQFSNSRSEMNVSTLELGDSALYLCASSLGDRGSSPLHFGNGTRLTVT.